A selection of T cell receptor beta chains follows, all from one sample in a study of T cells after yellow fever vaccination. TCRdb called the 5' RACE reads again in MiXCR, with one record for every CDR3 protein. The sample includes about 320,000 distinct CDR3 sequences, 4% to 5.5% seen only once; the top ten take approximately 19%. The source was PBMCs, collected 15 days after the yellow fever booster vaccination. These receptor sequences come from a man aged 18 to 30 who received the YFV17D yellow fever vaccine. Each CDR3 is given with its conserved first and last residue. The D gene is left open where the match is weak. A clone size is listed for some rows: how often the clone was seen (once, few, many), or a class if it is expanded.

j_call	d_call	v_call	clone_size	cdr3_nt	cdr3_aa
TRBJ2-3	-	TRBV7-2	few	TGTGCCAGCAGCAACTCAGCAGATACGCAGTATTTT	CASSNSADTQYF
TRBJ1-1	-	TRBV20-1	many	TGCAGTGCTAGAACGGGTAACTCGAACACTGAAGCTTTCTTT	CSARTGNSNTEAFF
TRBJ2-7	TRBD1	TRBV7-3	many	TGTGCCAGCAGCTCCGGGACAGGGCCCTACGAGCAGTACTTC	CASSSGTGPYEQYF
TRBJ2-6	-	TRBV7-6	many	TGTGCCAGCAGTTTACGTAGCGGACGCTCTGGGGCCAACGTCCTGACTTTC	CASSLRSGRSGANVLTF
TRBJ2-2	TRBD1	TRBV7-6	many	TGTGCCAGCAGCTTACACCGGGACAGAAAATACACCGGGGAGCTGTTTTTT	CASSLHRDRKYTGELFF
TRBJ2-7	-	TRBV20-1	few	TGCAGTGCTAGAGTTATATCTGCCCGGGGGGCATACGAGCAGTACTTC	CSARVISARGAYEQYF
TRBJ1-2	-	TRBV7-9	few	TGTGCCAGCACTCGCGACTTACTCTGGGCTAACTATGGCTACACCTTC	CASTRDLLWANYGYTF
TRBJ1-2	TRBD1	TRBV7-2	few	TGTGCCAGCAGCTTCACAGGGGGTGGTGGCTACACCTTC	CASSFTGGGGYTF
TRBJ2-7	TRBD2	TRBV5-1	many	TGCGCCAGCAGCGGTAGCGGGGGCCGCTCCTACGAGCAGTACTTC	CASSGSGGRSYEQYF
TRBJ2-3	-	TRBV4-2	many	TGTGCCAGCAGCCAAGCTAGCGCCTACACAGATACGCAGTATTTT	CASSQASAYTDTQYF
TRBJ2-5	-	TRBV5-1	many	TGCGCCAGCAGCTTGGTGGGAACCAGACAAGAGACCCAGTACTTC	CASSLVGTRQETQYF
TRBJ1-1	-	TRBV5-8	many	TGTGCCAGCACCCCACGTCCAGCTTTCTTT	CASTPRPAFF
TRBJ2-7	TRBD1	TRBV12-3/TRBV12-4	-	TGTGCCAGCAGTTTTGATCCGACAGGGCACTACGAGCAGTACTTC	CASSFDPTGHYEQYF
TRBJ2-1	-	TRBV7-8	-	TGTGCCAGCAGCTTACAGGTTGGCAATGAGCAGTTCTTC	CASSLQVGNEQFF
TRBJ2-5	TRBD2	TRBV20-1	-	TGCAGTCCAAGGACTAGCGGGGGGGTTTCCCAGTACTTC	CSPRTSGGVSQYF
TRBJ1-6	-	TRBV19	many	TGTGCCAGTAGTGGCGGGGCGCGGGGTTCACCCCTCCACTTT	CASSGGARGSPLHF
TRBJ2-7	TRBD1	TRBV25-1	many	TGTGCCAGCAGTCGGCTTGGGCAGGGGGCCTACGAGCAGTACTTC	CASSRLGQGAYEQYF
TRBJ2-1	-	TRBV29-1	many	TGCAGCGTTGAGCCTAGGGGTGAGCAGTTCTTC	CSVEPRGEQFF
TRBJ1-1	-	TRBV4-3	few	TGCGCCAGCAGCCAACGGACACCGAACACTGAAGCTTTCTTT	CASSQRTPNTEAFF
TRBJ2-7	TRBD1	TRBV6-5	many	TGTGCCAGCAGTTACCGGACAGGGGTCTACGAGCAGTACTTC	CASSYRTGVYEQYF
TRBJ2-7	TRBD2	TRBV7-2	many	TGTGCCAGCAGCTCGCTCGGGGGGAACACCTACGAGCAGTACTTC	CASSSLGGNTYEQYF
TRBJ2-1	-	TRBV2	many	TGTGCCAGCAGTACCCAAGGGGGAAATGAGCAGTTCTTC	CASSTQGGNEQFF
TRBJ2-4	-	TRBV11-2	few	TGTGCCAGCAGCAAAACCCTAATAGCCAAAAACATTCAGTACTTC	CASSKTLIAKNIQYF
TRBJ2-5	-	TRBV28	few	TGTGCCAGCAGCTCCTTGAGGGGCAGGGATGAGACCCAGTACTTC	CASSSLRGRDETQYF
TRBJ2-7	TRBD1	TRBV6-6	many	TGTGCCAGCAGTGGGAACGACAGGGTTCTCGGTGAGCAGTACTTC	CASSGNDRVLGEQYF
TRBJ1-6	-	TRBV5-4	few	TGTGCCAGCAGCTTGGGGGCAGGGGTAAATTCACCCCTCCACTTT	CASSLGAGVNSPLHF
TRBJ2-3	TRBD2	TRBV7-7	-	TGTGCCAGCAGCTACCGGGGGGACCTCACAGATACGCAGTATTTT	CASSYRGDLTDTQYF
TRBJ2-2	-	TRBV5-4	-	TGTGCCAGCAGCTTGACAGATAACACCGGGGAGCTGTTTTTT	CASSLTDNTGELFF
TRBJ2-2	-	TRBV27	many	TGTGCCAGCAGTTTGAGAGGGATCGGGGAGCTGTTTTTT	CASSLRGIGELFF
TRBJ2-4	-	TRBV4-1	-	TGCGCCAGCAGCCAAGTAGGCCTAGCCAAAAACATTCAGTACTTC	CASSQVGLAKNIQYF
TRBJ2-1	-	TRBV29-1	few	TGCAGCGGGTGGGGCCCGGGGGAGCAGTTCTTC	CSGWGPGEQFF
TRBJ2-5	-	TRBV2	-	TGTGCCAGCAGTGGTGGGGGCGGCGAGACCCAGTACTTC	CASSGGGGETQYF
TRBJ2-7	-	TRBV3-1	-	TGTGCCAGCAGCCTTAATGCAGGGGCGGGCGAGCAGTACTTC	CASSLNAGAGEQYF
TRBJ1-1	-	TRBV9	many	TGTGCCAGCAGCCCCCACACCGACACTGAAGCTTTCTTT	CASSPHTDTEAFF